This TCR beta chain comes out of a study of blood T cells in healthy people across ages. Germline assignment: CDR1 SGHRS and CDR2 YFSETQ. V lost 0 bases and J 5 bases, leaving 17 bases between the germline ends. The CDR3 extends over 16 amino acids. The use of a sample-barcoded 5' primer and a J-beta primer mix characterized a second PCR of roughly 7 to 12 cycles. Each cDNA molecule received a tag from a template-switch adaptor that had 12 random nucleotides. Via MiXCR, TCRdb re-called the 5' RACE reads, giving one row per CDR3 protein. The sample lists some 710,000 distinct CDR3 sequences; about 42% were seen once. There were at least 5.5 micrograms of total RNA extracted from every sample.

The sample taken for sequencing was blood. The chain employs TRBV5-1 and TRBJ2-5; D is possibly TRBD1 or TRBD2 (6 bases each). The source of this sequence is a man older than 75 in good health. Here the CDR3 DNA reads TGCGCCAGCAGCTTGGCCGGTGGGGGGCCAGGGGAGACCCAGTACTTC. Residues: CASSLAGGGPGETQYF.